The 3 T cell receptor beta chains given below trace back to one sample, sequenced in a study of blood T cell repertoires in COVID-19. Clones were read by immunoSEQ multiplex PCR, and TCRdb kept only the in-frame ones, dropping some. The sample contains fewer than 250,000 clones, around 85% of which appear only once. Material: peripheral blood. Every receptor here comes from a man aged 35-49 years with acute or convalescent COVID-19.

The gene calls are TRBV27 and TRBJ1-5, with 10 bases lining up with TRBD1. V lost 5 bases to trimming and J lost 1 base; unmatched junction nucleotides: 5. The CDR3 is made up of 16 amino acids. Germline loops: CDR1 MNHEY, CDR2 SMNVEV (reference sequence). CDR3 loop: CASSPRTGGSNQPQHF. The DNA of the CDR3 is TGTGCCAGCAGTCCTCGGACAGGGGGAAGCAATCAGCCCCAGCATTTT.

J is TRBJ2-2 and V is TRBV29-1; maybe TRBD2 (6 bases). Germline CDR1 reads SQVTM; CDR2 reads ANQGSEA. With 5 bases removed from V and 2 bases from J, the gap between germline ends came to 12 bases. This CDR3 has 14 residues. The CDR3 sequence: CSVPGTLNTGELFF. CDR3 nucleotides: TGCAGCGTTCCAGGGACTCTTAACACCGGGGAGCTGTTTTTT.

This CDR3 is CASSYSDYGGTQYF. The CDR3 nucleotides read TGTGCCAGCAGTTACTCGGACTATGGTGGGACCCAGTACTTC. The rearrangement joins TRBV6-2 or TRBV6-3 to TRBJ2-5, with TRBD2 as a possible D gene (6 bases). The CDR3 extends over 14 amino acids. V was clipped by 0 bases and J by 7 bases, with 12 bases between them. Germline values: CDR1 MNHEY, CDR2 SVGEGT.